The 26 T cell receptor beta chains given below trace back to one sample, sequenced in a study of radiation and T cells in renal cell carcinoma (dated by TCRdb to about 2020). The meaning of the sample's time point label: baseline pretreatment blood. Sample treatment or condition, as interpreted from the label and publication: 15 Gy SBRT to primary tumor, nephrectomy 4 weeks later. The library was prepared using the immunoSEQ multiplex PCR assay. The table was pulled from immuneACCESS by TCRdb, which kept in-frame rearrangements only. Such tables lose some clones; where checked, under half of the loss comes from unresolved V genes, and the rest has no known cause. This sample has 130,000 to 150,000 clones in its table, and about nine tenths of those were observed once. The ten largest clones capture around 4% of the sample. Sequenced material: blood, taken from a patient whose treatment included radiotherapy and nephrectomy. These receptors were collected from a woman aged 70-85 years with renal cell carcinoma.

The chain carries TRBV27 and TRBJ2-7; the match to TRBD1 covers 7 bases. The germline V gene encodes CDR1 MNHEY and CDR2 SMNVEV (reference sequence). V lost 4 bases, J lost 3 bases, and 6 bases stayed unmatched. The length of the CDR3 is 14 residues. The CDR3 DNA reads TGTGCCAGCAGTTCCGGGGACAGAGACTACGAGCAGTACTTC. Its translation: CASSSGDRDYEQYF.

The chain recombines TRBV12-2 with TRBJ2-3; TRBD1 is taken as the D call from the table, unchecked against the DNA. TRBV12-2 corresponds to a pseudogene. The CDR3 is 15 amino acids. DNA of the CDR3: TGTGCAAGTCGCTTAGGGCAGAACAGCACAGATACGCAGTATTTT. Residues: CASRLGQNSTDTQYF.

The chain is built from TRBV19 and TRBJ2-4; D may be TRBD2 (6 bases). The CDR3 covers 17 residues. Trimming removed 6 bases from V and 1 base from J, with 19 bases in between. Germline V CDR1 and CDR2: LNHDA, SQIVND (reference sequence). The CDR3 nucleotides read TGTGCCAGTAGCGTGAGGGCGCGGGGTCCGGCCAAAAACATTCAGTACTTC. This sequence encodes CASSVRARGPAKNIQYF.

A remark on this clone: Other DNA sequences from this sample encode an identical CDR3 as well. The rearrangement uses TRBV27 and TRBJ1-5; 7 bases map to TRBD1. Looked up from germline, CDR1 is MNHEY and CDR2 is SMNVEV (reference sequence). V lost 4 bases and J lost 5; bases outside the gene matches: 2. The CDR3 is 13 residues long. The CDR3 spells CASSSGGYQPQHF. CDR3 bases: TGTGCCAGCAGTTCAGGGGGATATCAGCCCCAGCATTTT.

This chain joins TRBV28 and TRBJ1-6; D is undetermined. Germline V gives CDR1 MDHEN, CDR2 SYDVKM. This CDR3 has 14 amino acids. Trimming removed 7 bases at V and 5 bases at J, with 12 bases between. CDR3 amino acids: CASNPDGNNSPLHF. CDR3 DNA sequence: TGTGCCAGCAACCCTGACGGGAATAATTCACCCCTCCACTTT.

V and J are TRBV30 and TRBJ1-2; no reliable D call. Trimming removed 1 base from V and 0 bases from J, with 3 bases in between. The CDR3 is made up of 12 amino acids. Germline V lookup: CDR1 GTSNPN, CDR2 SVGIG (reference sequence). In nucleotides, the CDR3 is TGTGCCTGGAGTGAAACTAACTATGGCTACACCTTC. Amino acids: CAWSETNYGYTF.

The chain recombines TRBV4-2 with TRBJ1-2; D gene uncertain. The ends were cut back, 4 bases at V and 5 bases at J, with 14 bases in the middle. There are 14 residues in the CDR3. Germline lookup yields CDR1 LGHNA and CDR2 YNFKEQ. DNA of the CDR3: TGTGCCAGCAGCCCCGGGGAGGCGGTTTATGGCTACACCTTC. Translating gives CASSPGEAVYGYTF.

The chain is built from TRBV7-9 and TRBJ1-6; 7 bases match TRBD1. This CDR3 contains 16 residues. The V and J ends lost 5 bases and 4 bases, in that order; junction bases with no gene match: 8. Germline CDR1 is SEHNR and CDR2 is FQNEAQ (reference sequence). Here the CDR3 reads CASSRDRASYNSPLHF. CDR3 coding DNA: TGTGCCAGCAGCCGTGACAGGGCTTCTTATAATTCACCCCTCCACTTT.

V is TRBV5-6 and J is TRBJ2-7; TRBD1 aligns across 10 bases. J lost 5 bases, V lost 4 bases, and 9 bases had no gene match. Germline-derived CDR1 and CDR2 are SGHDT and YYEEEE. CDR3 length equals 15 residues. CDR3 loop: CASSLRDRGWHEQYF. DNA for the CDR3: TGTGCCAGCAGCCTACGGGACAGGGGATGGCACGAGCAGTACTTC.

This clone appeared a few times. This chain links TRBV7-6 with TRBJ2-1; no definite D call. CDR3 size: 13 residues. Between the trimmed V and J ends, which lost 4 bases and 7 bases, there was a span of 11 bases. Germline-derived CDR1 and CDR2 are SGHVS and FNYEAQ. This chain's CDR3 is CASSSRVGNEQFF. The CDR3 DNA sequence: TGTGCCAGCAGCTCCCGTGTAGGGAATGAGCAGTTCTTC.

This sequence joins TRBV4-3 and TRBJ2-7; perhaps TRBD1 as D (5 bases). CDR3 length equals 13 residues. Trimming took off 0 bases at V and 4 bases at J, with 7 bases between the two ends. CDR1 and CDR2 (germline): LGHNA, YSLEER. CDR3: CASSQERQYEQYF. CDR3 bases: TGCGCCAGCAGCCAAGAGAGACAGTACGAGCAGTACTTC.

The gene calls are TRBV11-3 and TRBJ1-2; D is unresolved. CDR3 length: 13 residues. Per germline, CDR1 SGHNT and CDR2 YENEEA. The V end was cut by 4 bases, the J end by 8 bases, with 14 bases between. The CDR3 protein is CASSSRPSGGYTF. The CDR3 DNA reads as TGTGCCAGCAGCTCCCGCCCAAGTGGGGGCTACACCTTC.

The chain uses TRBV7-2 and TRBJ2-5; 11 nucleotides align to TRBD2. Looked up from germline, CDR1 is SGHTA and CDR2 is FQGNSA. The CDR3 has 16 residues. With V trimmed by 1 base and J by 2 bases, 3 bases remained unmatched. The CDR3 protein is CASSLGLAGGQETQYF. In DNA, the CDR3 is TGTGCCAGCAGCTTAGGGCTAGCGGGGGGACAAGAGACCCAGTACTTC.

The chain is built from TRBV7-9 and TRBJ2-7; 11 bases line up with TRBD1. Trimming at V came to 3 bases and at J to 5 bases, leaving 3 bases not matched to a gene. The CDR3 spans 14 residues. Germline lookup yields CDR1 SEHNR and CDR2 FQNEAQ (reference sequence). CDR3 protein: CASSLGQGGDEQYF. The CDR3 DNA is TGTGCCAGCAGCTTGGGACAGGGGGGGGACGAGCAGTACTTC.

This clone came up a few times. This rearrangement joins TRBV4-1 to TRBJ1-1; tentative D call: TRBD1 (5 bases). This CDR3 has 15 amino acids. Trimming removed 4 bases from V and 6 bases from J, with 18 bases in between. Germline CDR1 and CDR2: MGHRA and YSYEKL. The CDR3 DNA reads as TGCGCCAGCAGCCTCCGGGAGAGGGGTGGAGCTGAAGCTTTCTTT. This encodes CASSLRERGGAEAFF.

The chain uses TRBV5-4 and TRBJ2-2; the D gene is possibly TRBD1 (7 bases). CDR3 length: 14 amino acids. Germline assignment: CDR1 SGHNT and CDR2 YYREEE (reference sequence). V was clipped by 9 bases and J by 5 bases, with 17 bases between them. The CDR3 nucleotides read TGTGCCATGGCTCAGGGGGGATATACCGGGGAGCTGTTTTTT. It yields the protein CAMAQGGYTGELFF.

This clone turned up a few times. The sample has other DNA sequences that encode this CDR3 too. V is TRBV20-1 and J is TRBJ1-1, with D uncertain. V was pared by 0 bases and J by 5 bases, with 4 bases between. Germline loops: CDR1 DFQATT, CDR2 SNEGSKA (reference sequence). The CDR3 covers 11 residues. CDR3 in amino acids: CSARDPTEAFF. CDR3 sequence (DNA): TGCAGTGCTAGAGACCCAACTGAAGCTTTCTTT.

This chain connects TRBV5-4 to TRBJ1-1; D is perhaps TRBD1 (5 bases). V lost 4 bases and J 0 bases, leaving 13 bases between the germline ends. Germline CDR1 SGHNT, CDR2 YYREEE (reference sequence). This CDR3 spans 15 amino acids. The CDR3, as DNA: TGTGCCAGCAGCCCCGCCCTGGGGGTGAACACTGAAGCTTTCTTT. Its protein is CASSPALGVNTEAFF.

The chain combines TRBV5-1 with TRBJ2-7; maybe TRBD2 (5 bases). The CDR3 totals 14 residues. V dropped 3 bases and J dropped 2 bases, with 12 bases sitting between them. Germline V gene lookup returns CDR1 SGHRS and CDR2 YFSETQ. The DNA of the CDR3 is TGCGCCAGCAGCTCGACCGGGAAACCCTACGAGCAGTACTTC. Protein product: CASSSTGKPYEQYF.

The J gene is TRBJ2-2, the V gene TRBV18; D uncertain. Trimming took 3 bases from V and 1 from J, leaving 6 bases between them. The CDR3 sequence is 14 residues long. Germline CDR1 and CDR2: KGHSH and LQKENI. The CDR3 region is CASSPSQNTGELFF. The CDR3 DNA sequence: TGTGCCAGCTCACCTTCACAGAACACCGGGGAGCTGTTTTTT.

This chain uses TRBV4-3 with TRBJ2-3; TRBD2 agrees at 10 bases. CDR1 and CDR2 (germline): LGHNA, YSLEER. Trimming removed 6 bases from V and 3 bases from J; junction bases left unmatched: 6. The CDR3 loop spans 15 amino acids. In nucleotides, the CDR3 is TGCGCCAGCAGTCTGGGACTAGCGAAGACAGATACGCAGTATTTT. Its protein product is CASSLGLAKTDTQYF.

This clone was counted once. V gene TRBV19 combines with J gene TRBJ1-2; D uncertain. V shed 6 bases and J shed 4 bases, with 12 bases lying between them. The CDR3 has 13 residues. Germline V CDR1 and CDR2: LNHDA, SQIVND (reference sequence). CDR3 amino acids: CASSRQATYGYTF. The CDR3 bases are TGTGCCAGTAGCCGCCAGGCGACCTATGGCTACACCTTC.

The rearrangement joins TRBV6-6 to TRBJ2-1; D uncertain. Germline V gene sequence: CDR1 MNHNY, CDR2 SVGAGI (reference sequence). Between the trimmed V and J ends, which lost 7 bases and 6 bases, there was a span of 13 bases. The length of the CDR3 is 13 residues. DNA for the CDR3: TGTGCCAGCACCCCTCGAGGACCCAATGAGCAGTTCTTC. It yields the protein CASTPRGPNEQFF.

This clone was seen only once. The rearrangement uses TRBV7-9 and TRBJ1-1; a possible D gene is TRBD1 (6 bases). Germline CDR1 SEHNR, CDR2 FQNEAQ (reference sequence). The CDR3 has 16 residues. Trimming took off 6 bases at V and 4 bases at J, with 21 bases between the two ends. The CDR3: CASRRTGGADGTEAFF. In DNA, the CDR3 is TGTGCCAGCAGAAGGACGGGGGGCGCAGACGGCACTGAAGCTTTCTTT. The variable domain in full, with the rest retrieved from reference TRBV7-9 and TRBJ1-1, is DTGVSQNPRHKITKRGQNVTFRCDPISEHNRLYWYRQTLGQGPEFLTYFQNEAQLEKSRLLSDRFSAERPKGSFSTLEIQRTEQGDSAMYLCASRRTGGADGTEAFFGQGTRLTVV.

The chain is built from TRBV9 and TRBJ1-5; possibly TRBD1 for D (5 bases). CDR3 size: 15 residues. CDR1 is SGDLS and CDR2 is YYNGEE in the germline V gene. Trimming removed 0 bases at V and 2 bases at J, with 9 bases between. The CDR3 is CASSVGGGGNQPQHF. DNA for the CDR3: TGTGCCAGCAGCGTAGGGGGCGGCGGCAATCAGCCCCAGCATTTT.

In its sample, this clone was seen a few times. This chain connects TRBV29-1 to TRBJ2-7, with 9 nucleotides matching TRBD2. The CDR3 extends over 14 amino acids. From germline, CDR1 is SQVTM and CDR2 ANQGSEA. With V trimmed by 6 bases and J by 7 bases, 13 bases remained unmatched. The CDR3 protein is CSVHSGTSRVEQYF. The DNA for the CDR3 is TGCAGCGTCCATTCCGGGACTAGCCGGGTAGAGCAGTACTTC.